These T cell receptor beta chains were read from a single sample in a study of CD8+ T cells in alopecia areata. Here immunoSEQ multiplex PCR was the method, and the copy in TCRdb shows in-frame clones only, minus some. The data hold fewer than 150,000 clones, with around two fifths observed a single time. The sequenced sample was CD4+ T cells sorted from blood. The source of these receptors is a human donor with alopecia areata. Both conserved end residues are part of each CDR3. Fields, in order: clone size, V gene, D gene, J gene, CDR3 length, CDR3 protein, CDR3 DNA. A D gene is named only where the DNA matches it firmly. Size is stated for part of the rows, as once, few or many counts, or as a class when the clone is expanded.

NA	TRBV5-1	NA	TRBJ2-5	15	CASSLSGREQETQYF	TGCGCCAGCAGCTTGTCGGGACGGGAACAAGAGACCCAGTACTTC
NA	TRBV2	NA	TRBJ1-5	12	CASNKETQPQHF	TGTGCCAGCAACAAGGAAACTCAGCCCCAGCATTTT
few	TRBV19	NA	TRBJ1-5	15	CASRYDSHSNQPQHF	TGTGCCAGTAGATACGACAGCCATAGCAATCAGCCCCAGCATTTT
NA	TRBV7-9	NA	TRBJ1-2	15	CASSSPRGIGYGYTF	TGTGCCAGCAGCTCCCCAAGGGGAATCGGCTATGGCTACACCTTC
few	TRBV29-1	TRBD2	TRBJ2-3	15	CSVDMTSGFTDTQYF	TGCAGCGTTGATATGACTAGCGGTTTCACAGATACGCAGTATTTT
few	TRBV28	NA	TRBJ2-3	14	CASSLGPRTDTQYF	TGTGCCAGCAGTCTAGGACCGCGCACAGATACGCAGTATTTT
NA	TRBV18	NA	TRBJ2-1	13	CASSPPGYNEQFF	TGTGCCAGCTCACCACCGGGCTACAATGAGCAGTTCTTC
few	TRBV5-1	TRBD1	TRBJ2-3	14	CASSSGTATDTQYF	TGCGCCAGCAGCTCCGGGACAGCCACAGATACGCAGTATTTT
NA	TRBV2	TRBD2	TRBJ2-7	19	CASSEGTGWSGSRSYEQYF	TGTGCCAGCAGTGAAGGCACTGGATGGAGCGGGAGTCGGTCCTACGAGCAGTACTTC
NA	TRBV9	NA	TRBJ2-2	14	CASSPQWTERELFF	TGTGCCAGCAGCCCCCAGTGGACGGAGCGGGAGCTGTTTTTT
few	TRBV7-9	NA	TRBJ2-3	16	CASSLAGRRDSDTQYF	TGTGCCAGCAGCTTAGCAGGCAGGAGAGACTCAGATACGCAGTATTTT
few	TRBV29-1	NA	TRBJ1-1	13	CSVGGIGNTEAFF	TGCAGCGTAGGTGGGATCGGGAACACTGAAGCTTTCTTT
NA	TRBV7-2	TRBD1	TRBJ2-5	15	CASSSKPDRVETQYF	TGTGCCAGCAGCTCAAAACCGGACAGGGTTGAGACCCAGTACTTC
few	TRBV4-3	NA	TRBJ2-2	15	CASSQDQASTGELFF	TGCGCCAGCAGCCAAGATCAGGCTAGCACCGGGGAGCTGTTTTTT
NA	TRBV30	TRBD2	TRBJ2-1	17	CAWSPTLGGRLYNEQFF	TGTGCCTGGAGCCCGACCCTGGGCGGGAGACTTTACAATGAGCAGTTCTTC
NA	TRBV29-1	NA	TRBJ1-1	14	CSVLDRGRNTEAFF	TGCAGCGTCCTCGACCGGGGGAGGAACACTGAAGCTTTCTTT
few	TRBV7-2	TRBD2	TRBJ2-3	15	CASSLRTSETDTQYF	TGTGCCAGCAGCCTACGGACTAGCGAAACAGATACGCAGTATTTT
NA	TRBV29-1	TRBD1	TRBJ1-1	13	CSVDQGAATEAFF	TGCAGCGTAGATCAGGGGGCGGCCACTGAAGCTTTCTTT
once	TRBV20-1	NA	TRBJ2-7	11	CSARVGYEQYF	TGCAGTGCTAGAGTGGGTTACGAGCAGTACTTC
few	TRBV29-1	NA	TRBJ2-7	14	CSVVGGTAAYEQYF	TGCAGCGTTGTAGGGGGGACAGCAGCCTACGAGCAGTACTTC
NA	TRBV6-6	NA	TRBJ2-1	10	CASSFNEQFF	TGTGCCAGCAGCTTCAATGAGCAGTTCTTC
NA	TRBV6-1	NA	TRBJ1-5	13	CASSGWGDQPQHF	TGTGCCAGCAGTGGTTGGGGAGATCAGCCCCAGCATTTT
NA	TRBV7-3	TRBD2	TRBJ2-1	17	CASSLITGTSGANEQFF	TGTGCCAGCAGCTTGATAACCGGGACTAGCGGGGCCAATGAGCAGTTCTTC
few	TRBV18	TRBD1	TRBJ2-3	16	CASSPPSRGRTDTQYF	TGTGCCAGCTCCCCTCCAAGCAGGGGGCGCACAGATACGCAGTATTTT
once	TRBV30	NA	TRBJ2-7	12	CAWSSLGYEQYF	TGTGCCTGGAGTAGCCTGGGGTACGAGCAGTACTTC
NA	TRBV7-3	NA	TRBJ2-2	14	CASSRTANTGELFF	TGTGCCAGCAGCCGGACAGCTAACACCGGGGAGCTGTTTTTT
NA	TRBV28	TRBD2	TRBJ2-5	14	CASGLAGAGETQYF	TGTGCCAGCGGGCTAGCGGGAGCGGGGGAGACCCAGTACTTC
NA	TRBV29-1	NA	TRBJ2-7	14	CSVARQSPPYEQYF	TGCAGCGTTGCGCGACAATCTCCCCCCTACGAGCAGTACTTC
NA	TRBV5-6	TRBD2	TRBJ2-7	15	CASHSTSGVSYEQYF	TGTGCCAGCCATTCTACTAGCGGAGTTTCCTACGAGCAGTACTTC
few	TRBV29-1	NA	TRBJ2-1	12	CSVELGDNEQFF	TGCAGCGTTGAGTTGGGGGACAATGAGCAGTTCTTC
NA	TRBV6-6	NA	TRBJ2-3	14	CASSYGAPVDTQYF	TGTGCCAGCAGTTACGGCGCACCTGTAGATACGCAGTATTTT
NA	TRBV4-3	NA	TRBJ1-6	15	CASSQDRKVDSPLHF	TGCGCCAGCAGCCAAGATCGGAAGGTTGATTCACCCCTCCACTTT
few	TRBV30	NA	TRBJ1-1	12	CAWSVSETEAFF	TGTGCCTGGAGTGTAAGTGAAACTGAAGCTTTCTTT
NA	TRBV7-2	NA	TRBJ2-3	17	CASSPLTGRGYTDTQYF	TGTGCCAGCAGCCCCCTAACGGGACGGGGGTACACAGATACGCAGTATTTT
NA	TRBV5-1	TRBD1	TRBJ2-7	13	CASREQGNEGQYF	TGCGCCAGCAGAGAACAGGGGAACGAGGGGCAGTACTTC
NA	TRBV29-1	NA	TRBJ2-1	10	CSGGIGEQFF	TGCAGCGGGGGGATTGGGGAGCAGTTCTTC
once	TRBV4-1	NA	TRBJ2-1	12	CASSRGEGEQFF	TGCGCCAGCAGCAGGGGTGAGGGTGAGCAGTTCTTC
few	TRBV29-1	NA	TRBJ2-7	13	CSGSGTRWDEQYF	TGCAGCGGCTCCGGGACAAGGTGGGACGAGCAGTACTTC
NA	TRBV7-2	NA	TRBJ2-5	11	CASSARETQYF	TGTGCCAGCAGCGCCCGAGAGACCCAGTACTTC
NA	TRBV29-1	NA	TRBJ2-3	14	CSVVLAGSTDTQYF	TGCAGCGTTGTACTAGCTGGTAGCACAGATACGCAGTATTTT